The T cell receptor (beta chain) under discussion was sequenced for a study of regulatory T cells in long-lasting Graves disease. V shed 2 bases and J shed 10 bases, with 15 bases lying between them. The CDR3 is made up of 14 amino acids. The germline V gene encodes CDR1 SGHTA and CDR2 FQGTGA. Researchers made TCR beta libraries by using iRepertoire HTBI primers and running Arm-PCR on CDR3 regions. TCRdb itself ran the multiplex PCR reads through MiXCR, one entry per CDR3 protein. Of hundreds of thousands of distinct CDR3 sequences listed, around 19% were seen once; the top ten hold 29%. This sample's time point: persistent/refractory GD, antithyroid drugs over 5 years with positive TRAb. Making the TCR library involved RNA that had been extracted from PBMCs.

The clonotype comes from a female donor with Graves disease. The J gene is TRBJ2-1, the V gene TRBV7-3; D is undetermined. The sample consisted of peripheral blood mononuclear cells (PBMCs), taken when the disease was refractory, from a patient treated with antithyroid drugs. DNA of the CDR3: TGTGCCAGCAGCTTATTACCTGGGGTGGGGGAGCAGTTCTTC. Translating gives CASSLLPGVGEQFF.